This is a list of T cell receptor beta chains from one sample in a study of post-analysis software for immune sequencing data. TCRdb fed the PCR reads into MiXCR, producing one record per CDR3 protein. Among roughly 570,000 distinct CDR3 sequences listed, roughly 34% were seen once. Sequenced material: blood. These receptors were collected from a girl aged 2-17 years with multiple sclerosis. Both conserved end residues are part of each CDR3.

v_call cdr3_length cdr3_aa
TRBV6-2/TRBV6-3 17 CASSHDPAPPTYNEQFF
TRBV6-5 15 CASSYSGGGITEAFF
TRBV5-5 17 CASSLAVLGSLLETQYF
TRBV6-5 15 CASSPIESQYTEAFF
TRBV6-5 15 CASSYGGAATDTQYF
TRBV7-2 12 CASSLAPPGEFF
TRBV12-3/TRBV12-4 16 CASSSGRGSYQETQYF
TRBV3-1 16 CASSQVVGLHTDTQYF
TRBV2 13 CAILKTGGIEQYF
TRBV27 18 CASSLGGTWDSARDTQYF
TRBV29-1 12 CSVEGRSGERFF
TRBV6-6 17 CASSLRTSGGTQETQYF
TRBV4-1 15 CASSLVVDSDQPQHF
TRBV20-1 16 CSARDWDREGADTQYF
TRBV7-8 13 CASSWTGLDTQYF
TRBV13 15 CASSSDRPFYNEQFF
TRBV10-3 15 CAISGETGIQETQYF
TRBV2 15 CASSEPRGTNTEAFF
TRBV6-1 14 CASSPGPQYNEQFF
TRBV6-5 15 CASSYSGTGIDEQFF
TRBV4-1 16 CASSQDYAGPKNIQYF
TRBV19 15 CASRIRPSGANVLTF
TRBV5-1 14 CASSLGGSNEKLFF
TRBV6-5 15 CASSYSQAYNEKLFF
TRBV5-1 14 CASSPRTGQVEAFF
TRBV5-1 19 CASSLEGPGGESANYGYTF
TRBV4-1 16 CASSSLSRANGETQYF
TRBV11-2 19 CASSLASVWGQVSTDTQYF
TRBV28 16 CASSFIRDSLNNEQFF
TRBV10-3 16 CAISRSADSVGSPLHF
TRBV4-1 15 CASSQDRTGLPEAFF
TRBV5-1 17 CASGPGLSSGLKNEQFF
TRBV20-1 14 CSARDPRGVSEQYF
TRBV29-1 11 CSVEIAYEQYF
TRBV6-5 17 CASSYSPNIQGGYGYTF
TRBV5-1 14 CASSGGQGAPGYTF
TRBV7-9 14 CASSWALGGYGYTF
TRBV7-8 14 CASSPTRATGTQYF
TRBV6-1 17 CASTESPSGGSTDTQYF
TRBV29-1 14 CSVHPGPANTEAFF
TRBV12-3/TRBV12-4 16 CASSPGQGGGNTEAFF
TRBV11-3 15 CASSLGQGSGTEAFF
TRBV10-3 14 CAISESSGQETQYF
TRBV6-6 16 CASSRAQPFGNTEAFF
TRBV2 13 CASNEGKTDTQYF
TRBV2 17 CASSGAIGGSNTGELFF